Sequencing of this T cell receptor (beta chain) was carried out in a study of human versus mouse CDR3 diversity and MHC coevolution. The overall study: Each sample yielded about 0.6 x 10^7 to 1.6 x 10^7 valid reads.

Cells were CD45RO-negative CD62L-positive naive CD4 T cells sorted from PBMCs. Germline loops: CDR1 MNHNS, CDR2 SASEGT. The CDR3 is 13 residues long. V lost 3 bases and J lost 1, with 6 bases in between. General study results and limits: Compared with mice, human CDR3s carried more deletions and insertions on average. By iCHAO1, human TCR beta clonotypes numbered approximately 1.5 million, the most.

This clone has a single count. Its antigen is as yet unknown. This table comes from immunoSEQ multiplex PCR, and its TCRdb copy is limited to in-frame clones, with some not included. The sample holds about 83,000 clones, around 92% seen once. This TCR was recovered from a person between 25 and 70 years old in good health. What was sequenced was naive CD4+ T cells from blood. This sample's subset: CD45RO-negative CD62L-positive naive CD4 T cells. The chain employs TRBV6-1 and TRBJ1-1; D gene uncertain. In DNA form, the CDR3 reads TGTGCCAGCAGTGAGATAGAGAACACTGAAGCTTTCTTT. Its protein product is CASSEIENTEAFF.